This T cell receptor (beta chain) was documented in a study of a mutant IDH1 vaccine in newly diagnosed glioma. The wider study: Beforehand, treatment had been radiotherapy, temozolomide, or both; the majority received both.

The data were produced by immunoSEQ multiplex PCR, yet TCRdb's version contains in-frame clones alone and is incomplete. The sample lists 30,000 to 35,000 clones, about nine tenths occurring once. With 1 base removed from V and 1 base from J, the gap between germline ends came to 7 bases. The germline CDR1 and CDR2 sequences are SEHNR and FQNEAQ (reference sequence). The CDR3 totals 14 residues. Time point here: week 47, end of study. It was 300 ug of mutant IDH1 20-mer peptide that made up each vaccine dose, given with topical imiquimod. Across weeks 1, 3, 5, 7, 11, 15, 19 and 23, patients received a vaccination each time, eight in all. Notes on this clone: Its antigen remains unidentified.

The sequence was obtained from a woman aged 40 to 50 with glioma. This specimen was PBMCs, taken from a glioma patient whose treatment included an IDH1 peptide vaccine. The chain combines TRBV7-9 with TRBJ2-5; D is tentatively TRBD1 or TRBD2 (5 bases each). The DNA for the CDR3 is TGTGCCAGCAGCTTAGGAGGGGCCCAAGAGACCCAGTACTTC. Translation: CASSLGGAQETQYF.